These 18 T cell receptor beta chains originate from one sample sequenced in a study of blood T cell repertoires in COVID-19. Assay used: immunoSEQ multiplex PCR; TCRdb lists only in-frame clones, some missing. The repertoire holds about 95,000 clones, with roughly 90% as singletons. Sequenced: peripheral blood. These TCRs come from a man in his 60s with COVID-19, enrolled during active disease.

The chain couples TRBV6-1 to TRBJ2-7; perhaps TRBD2 as D (6 bases). Germline V gene data show CDR1 as MNHNS and CDR2 as SASEGT. The CDR3 length is 13 residues. V shed 4 bases and J shed 3 bases, with 10 bases lying between them. The chain's CDR3 is CASSGGVNYEQYF. CDR3 nucleotide sequence: TGTGCCAGCAGTGGGGGGGTGAACTACGAGCAGTACTTC.

The chain has TRBV11-3 and TRBJ1-2, with TRBD1 identical over 12 bases. The ends lost 5 bases at V and 6 bases at J; junction bases unmatched: 7. The CDR3 is 15 amino acids. CDR1 is SGHNT and CDR2 is YENEEA in the germline V gene. CDR3 residues: CASSVGTGGTDGYTF. CDR3 sequence (DNA): TGTGCCAGCAGCGTCGGGACAGGGGGCACGGATGGCTACACCTTC.

This clone was seen more than once but under ten times. The chain employs TRBV25-1 and TRBJ2-1; 11 nucleotides align to TRBD2. Germline CDR1 and CDR2: MGHDK and SYGVNS. CDR3 length: 15 amino acids. V lost 5 bases and J lost 3; bases outside the gene matches: 3. CDR3 DNA sequence: TGTGCCAGCAGTACCACTAGCGGGAGCTACAATGAGCAGTTCTTC. Translated: CASSTTSGSYNEQFF.

This clone was found once. V gene TRBV2 combines with J gene TRBJ1-2; D may be TRBD1 (6 bases). The CDR3 is made up of 14 amino acids. Germline V CDR1 and CDR2: SNHLY, FYNNEI. The V end was cut by 1 base, the J end by 4 bases, with 10 bases between. This CDR3 reads CASSEGTEVYGYTF. The CDR3 coding sequence is TGTGCCAGCAGTGAAGGGACAGAAGTCTATGGCTACACCTTC.

The chain is built from TRBV19 and TRBJ2-7; D remains ambiguous. Deletions cut 5 bases from V and 0 bases from J, with 11 bases between. Germline CDR1 LNHDA, CDR2 SQIVND (reference sequence). The CDR3 totals 14 residues. CDR3 in amino acids: CASSRRISSYEQYF. For the CDR3, the DNA is TGTGCCAGTAGTCGGAGAATATCCTCCTACGAGCAGTACTTC.

This chain connects TRBV19 to TRBJ1-6, with D uncertain. Trimming shortened V by 0 bases and J by 8 bases, and 8 bases separated the two germline ends. This CDR3 comprises 14 residues. CDR1 is LNHDA and CDR2 is SQIVND in the germline V gene (reference sequence). The CDR3 sequence: CASSIDRGDSPLHF. DNA for the CDR3: TGTGCCAGTAGTATAGATCGGGGAGATTCACCCCTCCACTTT. The full variable domain, completed using reference TRBV19 and TRBJ1-6, is DGGITQSPKYLFRKEGQNVTLSCEQNLNHDAMYWYRQDPGQGLRLIYYSQIVNDFQKGDIAEGYSVSREKKESFPLTVTSAQKNPTAFYLCASSIDRGDSPLHFGNGTRLTVT.

V and J are TRBV7-9 and TRBJ2-7; a possible D gene is TRBD1 (5 bases). Trimming left V 5 bases short and J 0 bases short, with 17 bases between. Germline V gene lookup returns CDR1 SEHNR and CDR2 FQNEAQ (reference sequence). The CDR3 has 16 amino acids. CDR3 coding DNA: TGTGCCAGCAGCCCCCAGGGAACAGTAGTCTCCTACGAGCAGTACTTC. It specifies CASSPQGTVVSYEQYF. Looking up the rest from reference TRBV7-9 and TRBJ2-7 gives the full variable domain: DTGVSQNPRHKITKRGQNVTFRCDPISEHNRLYWYRQTLGQGPEFLTYFQNEAQLEKSRLLSDRFSAERPKGSFSTLEIQRTEQGDSAMYLCASSPQGTVVSYEQYFGPGTRLTVT.

This sequence joins TRBV18 and TRBJ2-7; D possibly corresponds to TRBD1 (5 bases). Germline V lookup: CDR1 KGHSH, CDR2 LQKENI. The CDR3 consists of 14 residues. V was cut by 2 bases and J by 7 bases, with 15 bases left in between. The CDR3 DNA reads as TGTGCCAGCTCACCAGGACATGGCCAGGGTGAGCAGTACTTC. As protein: CASSPGHGQGEQYF.

The V call is TRBV28, the J call TRBJ1-2, with D possibly matching TRBD1 (6 bases). This CDR3 comprises 15 residues. Trimming pared 5 bases from V and 7 bases from J, leaving 20 bases between. In germline, CDR1 is MDHEN, CDR2 SYDVKM. The CDR3 DNA follows: TGTGCCAGCAGTCTGCCACAGGGTATAGGCTCTGGCTACACCTTC. It yields the protein CASSLPQGIGSGYTF.

The J gene is TRBJ2-1, the V gene TRBV6-4; 12 nucleotides match TRBD2. The CDR3 runs 19 residues. Trimming cost V 3 bases and J 3 bases; bases outside gene matches: 12. Germline loops: CDR1 MRHNA, CDR2 SNTAGT. The CDR3 sequence is CASSDKKSASGRDYNEQFF. DNA for the CDR3: TGTGCCAGCAGTGATAAAAAGTCGGCTAGCGGGAGGGACTACAATGAGCAGTTCTTC.

The V call is TRBV6-5, the J call TRBJ2-5; 7 nucleotides line up with TRBD2. V was clipped by 7 bases and J by 3 bases; unmatched bases: 8. The germline V gene has CDR1 MNHEY and CDR2 SVGAGI. This CDR3 spans 14 amino acids. The CDR3 loop is CASIPTGGEETQYF. CDR3 DNA sequence: TGTGCCAGCATCCCCACTGGGGGGGAAGAGACCCAGTACTTC.

This chain joins TRBV18 and TRBJ2-2, with TRBD1 matching over 8 bases. V shed 3 bases and J 3 bases; nucleotides not matched to a gene: 6. There are 16 residues in the CDR3. Germline V gene lookup returns CDR1 KGHSH and CDR2 LQKENI. CDR3 sequence: CASSPLDRGDTGELFF. The CDR3 DNA sequence: TGTGCCAGCTCACCCCTAGACAGGGGAGACACCGGGGAGCTGTTTTTT.

The J gene is TRBJ2-1, the V gene TRBV29-1; the match to TRBD2 covers 12 bases. V lost 3 bases, J lost 4 bases, and 10 bases stayed unmatched. The CDR3 has 17 amino acids. The V gene's germline CDR1 is SQVTM and CDR2 ANQGSEA. DNA of the CDR3: TGCAGCGTTGAGAGGACTAGCGGGGCCCTGCCTTACAATGAGCAGTTCTTC. Translating gives CSVERTSGALPYNEQFF.

This sequence joins TRBV19 and TRBJ1-1, with a possible D match to TRBD1 (6 bases). Trimming took 4 bases from V and 0 from J, leaving 9 bases between them. The CDR3 covers 14 residues. Looked up from germline, CDR1 is LNHDA and CDR2 is SQIVND (reference sequence). DNA for the CDR3: TGTGCCAGTAGTACCCAGGGGATGAACACTGAAGCTTTCTTT. Its translation is CASSTQGMNTEAFF.

V gene TRBV20-1 combines with J gene TRBJ2-7, with D uncertain. Germline CDR1 and CDR2: DFQATT and SNEGSKA (reference sequence). The germline V and J ends were trimmed by 6 bases and 2 bases, with 8 bases remaining between them. CDR3 length: 11 residues. CDR3: CSATSTYEQYF. The CDR3 bases are TGCAGTGCAACATCAACCTACGAGCAGTACTTC.

The V and J genes are TRBV10-1 and TRBJ1-2, with D possibly matching TRBD1 (5 bases). V shed 3 bases and J shed 8 bases, with 13 bases lying between them. Germline values: CDR1 WNHNN, CDR2 SYGVQD (reference sequence). The CDR3 sequence is 13 residues long. CDR3 bases: TGCGCCAGCAGTGACGGCCAGGGTGGCGGCTACACCTTC. Amino acids: CASSDGQGGGYTF.

This rearrangement joins TRBV30 to TRBJ2-1, with TRBD2 matching 10 bases. The CDR3 covers 18 residues. With 4 bases clipped from V and 5 bases from J, the junction kept 17 bases outside the gene matches. Germline loops: CDR1 GTSNPN, CDR2 SVGIG (reference sequence). The CDR3 loop reads CAWKWGTSVSSGHNEQFF. The CDR3 nucleotides read TGTGCCTGGAAATGGGGGACTAGCGTCAGTTCGGGCCACAATGAGCAGTTCTTC.

The CDR3 DNA follows: TGTGCCAGTGGGGGGCCCGGGGGCCGGGGACTAGCGGGGTACAATGAGCAGTTCTTC. It translates to CASGGPGGRGLAGYNEQFF. The chain links TRBV7-2 to TRBJ2-1; 13 positions agree with TRBD2. CDR1 is SGHTA and CDR2 is FQGNSA in the germline V gene. Trimming removed 9 bases from V and 4 bases from J; junction bases left unmatched: 18. The CDR3 loop spans 19 amino acids.